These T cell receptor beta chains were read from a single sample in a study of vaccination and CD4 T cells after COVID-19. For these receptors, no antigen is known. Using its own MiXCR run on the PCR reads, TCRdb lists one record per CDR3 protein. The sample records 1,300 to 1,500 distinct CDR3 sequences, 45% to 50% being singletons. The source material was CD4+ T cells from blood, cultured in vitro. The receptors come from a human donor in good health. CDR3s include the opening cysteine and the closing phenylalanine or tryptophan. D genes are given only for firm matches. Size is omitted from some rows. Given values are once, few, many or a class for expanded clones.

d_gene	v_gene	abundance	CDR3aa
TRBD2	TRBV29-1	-	CSVVAGEETQYF
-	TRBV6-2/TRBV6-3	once	CASRHRERSEQYF
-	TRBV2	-	CASSRRDGGDSPLHF
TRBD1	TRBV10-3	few	CAIRGPGQGMNTEAFF
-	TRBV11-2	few	CASTPRASDTQYF
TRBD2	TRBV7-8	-	CASSALAGDETQYF
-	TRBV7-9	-	CASSYDGNTEAFF
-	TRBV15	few	CATSRVQGWIYGYTF
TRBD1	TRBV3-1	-	CASSRGTGGSPLHF
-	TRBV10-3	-	CASGNGAGQPQHF